The present T cell receptor (beta chain) was sequenced within a study of OX40 agonist ivuxolimab in advanced cancers. On the study more broadly: The diagnoses of dose-escalation patients were hepatocellular carcinoma, melanoma, renal cell or head and neck cancer. Study-wide results and caveats: Partial responders receiving 0.1-3.0 mg/kg showed among the lowest clonal expansion. The investigators did not determine what antigen specificity the expanded peripheral T cells had.

The sampling schedule covered blood at baseline, cycle 4 day 1, and cycle 7 day 1. A word on this clone: What it binds is not known.

TCRdb keeps only in-frame clones here, not all; method: immunoSEQ multiplex PCR. Among some 94,000 clones listed, around 96% were seen once. Deletions cut 2 bases from V and 2 bases from J, with 15 bases between. The CDR3 is 16 amino acids. Germline values: CDR1 MNHEY, CDR2 SMNVEV (reference sequence). This material consisted of CD4+ or CD8+ T cells sorted from blood, taken in a trial of the OX40 agonist ivuxolimab. This TCR derives from an adult with an advanced solid tumor such as melanoma, head and neck, liver or kidney cancer. The V and J genes are TRBV27 and TRBJ1-2, with a possible D match to TRBD1 (5 bases). As DNA, the CDR3 is TGTGCCAGCAGTTTACGGGGGGGGGATCGCAACTATGGCTACACCTTC. As protein: CASSLRGGDRNYGYTF.